Included here is one T cell receptor (beta chain) sequence, with context. Antigen: not known. It was with 60 Vbeta and 13 Jbeta primers that the PCR ran. Profiled with immunoSEQ multiplex PCR; TCRdb holds only in-frame clones, not every one. The profile shows under 200,000 clones, roughly 80% of them singletons. This record comes from a study of cytomegalovirus exposure and HLA in healthy donors. The CDR3 loop spans 12 amino acids. After removal of 8 bases from V and 2 bases from J, the junction contained 2 bases not matched to a gene. Germline values: CDR1 MNHNS, CDR2 SASEGT. Overall study results and limits: Despite most TCR sequences being rare, some public TCRs occurred in many donors. TCR beta chain V- and J-gene trimming was linked, in a later analysis, to a missense variant in DCLRE1C. Most likely, a cluster of highly shared sequence variants arose as a sequencing artifact. In a later analysis, the majority of CMV-associated beta chains seemingly showed HLA restriction.

The V call is TRBV6-1, the J call TRBJ1-2, with 7 bases identical to TRBD1. Sequencing used PBMCs. This TCR was sampled from a woman aged 50 to 65 in good health and CMV-seropositive. The CDR3 bases are TGTGCCAGCCTGGGACAGAACTATGGCTACACCTTC. Amino acids: CASLGQNYGYTF.